The 12 T cell receptor beta chains presented below share a single source sample, sequenced in a study of shared clonotypes between healthy human individuals. TCRdb keeps only in-frame clones here, not all; method: immunoSEQ multiplex PCR. The repertoire holds about 2.4 million clones, 93% seen once, with approximately 0.37% in the top ten. The sample was naive CD4+ T cells from PBMCs. Subset in this sample: CD45RA+ positively selected. Receptors were obtained from a young man in good health. Some clones in this sample may be carry-over from other donors' samples.

This clone showed up just once. The chain is built from TRBV14 and TRBJ1-5, with TRBD1 as a possible D gene (6 bases). CDR1 and CDR2 from the germline V gene are SGHDN and FVKESK. CDR3 length equals 14 residues. Trimming left V 8 bases short and J 4 bases short, with 15 bases between. The CDR3 sequence is CASWGHEGNQPQHF. In DNA form, the CDR3 reads TGTGCCAGCTGGGGACACGAAGGAAATCAGCCCCAGCATTTT.

For the CDR3, the DNA is TGTGCCAGCAGTGCTTCGACAGGGGGCGATCGATATCAGCCCCAGCATTTT. It is translated as CASSASTGGDRYQPQHF. The chain combines TRBV6-1 with TRBJ1-5; 10 bases are a match to TRBD1. With 4 bases clipped from V and 5 bases from J, the junction kept 11 bases outside the gene matches. This CDR3 has 17 residues. The V gene's germline CDR1 is MNHNS and CDR2 SASEGT.

The chain is built from TRBV5-1 and TRBJ1-1; D is possibly TRBD1 (5 bases). This CDR3 region has 15 residues. CDR1 is SGHRS, CDR2 YFSETQ, per germline. The germline V and J ends were trimmed by 3 bases and 0 bases, with 12 bases remaining between them. In nucleotides, the CDR3 is TGCGCCAGCAGCTACAGGAGAGGGCTGAACACTGAAGCTTTCTTT. This encodes CASSYRRGLNTEAFF.

The rearrangement uses TRBV4-1 and TRBJ1-2; D is perhaps TRBD1 (5 bases). V lost 2 bases to trimming and J lost 6 bases, with 16 bases between them. The CDR3 runs 15 residues. The germline V gene encodes CDR1 MGHRA and CDR2 YSYEKL. Here the CDR3 reads CASSQPLQDRHGYTF. CDR3 DNA sequence: TGCGCCAGCAGCCAACCCCTACAGGACCGCCATGGCTACACCTTC.

The chain links TRBV7-8 to TRBJ2-7, with D possibly being TRBD1 (6 bases). The ends were cut back, 1 base at V and 1 base at J, with 11 bases in the middle. CDR3 length equals 15 residues. Germline V gene data show CDR1 as SGHVS and CDR2 as FQNEAQ. CDR3 nucleotide sequence: TGTGCCAGCAGCTTAGAGACAGGAGATTCCTACGAGCAGTACTTC. It translates to CASSLETGDSYEQYF.

This sequence joins TRBV28 and TRBJ1-5, with TRBD1 as a possible D gene (6 bases). This CDR3 contains 15 residues. The germline V gene encodes CDR1 MDHEN and CDR2 SYDVKM. The germline V and J ends were trimmed by 5 bases and 2 bases, with 13 bases remaining between them. CDR3 sequence: CASSPQGRGNQPQHF. In nucleotides, the CDR3 is TGTGCCAGCAGTCCACAGGGTCGGGGCAATCAGCCCCAGCATTTT.

This chain joins TRBV10-3 and TRBJ1-5; no definite D call. Trimming took off 4 bases at V and 5 bases at J, with 6 bases between the two ends. CDR1 and CDR2 (germline): ENHRY, SYGVKD. The CDR3 contains 12 residues. The chain's CDR3 is CAISGPDQPQHF. The DNA for the CDR3 is TGTGCCATCAGTGGGCCTGATCAGCCCCAGCATTTT.

The chain employs TRBV14 and TRBJ2-7; D gene ambiguous. Germline CDR1 and CDR2: SGHDN and FVKESK. This CDR3 region has 14 residues. V lost 2 bases to trimming and J lost 3 bases, with 11 bases between them. The CDR3: CASSQNLGFYEQYF. The CDR3 region has the DNA TGTGCCAGCAGCCAAAACCTGGGTTTCTACGAGCAGTACTTC.

Notes on this clone: Germline is not matched at one junction end, which may reflect a read error. The chain uses TRBV11-2 and TRBJ2-2; a weak D match, TRBD2 (6 bases). Germline CDR1 and CDR2: SGHAT and FQNNGV. The length of the CDR3 is 10 residues. DNA of the CDR3: TGTGCCAGCAGCTTGGGGGGGCTGTTTTTT. This encodes CASSLGGLFF. Supplemented by reference TRBV11-2 and TRBJ2-2, the full variable domain reads EAGVAQSPRYKIIEKRQSVAFWCNPISGHATLYWYQQILGQGPKLLIQFQNNGVVDDSQLPKDRFSAERLKGVDSTLKIQPAKLEDSAVYLCASSLGGLFFGEGSRLTVL.

The chain combines TRBV5-1 with TRBJ1-1, with TRBD1 matching over 7 bases. Per the germline V gene, CDR1 is SGHRS and CDR2 is YFSETQ. The CDR3 is 15 residues long. V was pared by 0 bases and J by 5 bases, with 7 bases of the junction left unmatched. CDR3 nucleotides: TGCGCCAGCAGCTTGGCCTTACAGGGGAGTACTGAAGCTTTCTTT. Translation: CASSLALQGSTEAFF.

This chain joins TRBV7-2 and TRBJ1-5; 10 bases agree with TRBD1. CDR1 and CDR2 from the germline V gene are SGHTA and FQGNSA. The CDR3 loop spans 19 amino acids. V shed 5 bases, J shed 0 bases, and the junction held 13 bases outside the gene matches. The CDR3 bases are TGTGCCAGCAGCAAAGCAGGGACAGGGGCCCTTTATAGCAATCAGCCCCAGCATTTT. This encodes CASSKAGTGALYSNQPQHF.

Concerning this clone: This same CDR3 is encoded by further DNA sequences in the sample. This chain connects TRBV2 to TRBJ1-5; no clear D. Germline values: CDR1 SNHLY, CDR2 FYNNEI. V was trimmed by 1 base and J by 0 bases, leaving 7 bases between them. The CDR3 loop spans 15 amino acids. The CDR3 region is CASSEGTVSNQPQHF. The CDR3 coding sequence is TGTGCCAGCAGTGAAGGTACAGTTAGCAATCAGCCCCAGCATTTT.